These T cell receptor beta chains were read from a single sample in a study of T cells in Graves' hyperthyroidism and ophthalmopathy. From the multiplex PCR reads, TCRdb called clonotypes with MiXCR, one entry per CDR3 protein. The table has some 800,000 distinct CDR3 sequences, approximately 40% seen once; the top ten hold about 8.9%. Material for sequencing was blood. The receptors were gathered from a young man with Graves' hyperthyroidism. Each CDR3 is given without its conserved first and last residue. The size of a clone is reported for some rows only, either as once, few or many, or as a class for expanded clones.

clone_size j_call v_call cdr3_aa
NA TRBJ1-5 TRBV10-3 ATGTAEYSNQPQH
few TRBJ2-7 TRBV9 ASSVEGQGTYEQY
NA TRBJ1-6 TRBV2 ASNEGGRSPLH
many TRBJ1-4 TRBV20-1 SAIRDRLNEKLF
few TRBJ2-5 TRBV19 ASSITDFKETQY
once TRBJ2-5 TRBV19 ASSQPGRGETQY
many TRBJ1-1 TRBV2 ATLGRATEAF
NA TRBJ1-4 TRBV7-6 ASSSIPGQGFEKLF
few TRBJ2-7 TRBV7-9 ASSLALGTDYEQY
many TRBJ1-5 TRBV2 ASRDVSGGNQPQH
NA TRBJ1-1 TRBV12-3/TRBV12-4 ASSPLGGGKVEAF
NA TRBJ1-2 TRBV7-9 ASSGQGKENGYT
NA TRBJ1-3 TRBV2 ASGYGVRSGDTIY
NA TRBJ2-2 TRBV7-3 ASSFSSETGELS
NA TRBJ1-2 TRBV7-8 ASSLGSAFYGYT
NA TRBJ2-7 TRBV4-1 ASSHASGGEQY
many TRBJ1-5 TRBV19 ASAPGQAGNQPQH
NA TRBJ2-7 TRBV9 ASSTQDGGHQEQY
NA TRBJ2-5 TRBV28 ASSFGRGRETQY
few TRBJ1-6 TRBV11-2 ASSLGWWNSPLH
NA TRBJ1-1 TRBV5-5 ASSWLEVENTEAF
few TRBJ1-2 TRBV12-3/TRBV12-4 ASTVDAANYGYT
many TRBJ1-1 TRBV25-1 ASSQTVRGEAF
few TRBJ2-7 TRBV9 ASSDRDSSYEQY
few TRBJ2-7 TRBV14 ASSHWLAGGQDEQY
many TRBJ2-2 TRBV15 ATSRANRELF
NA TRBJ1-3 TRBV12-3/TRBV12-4 ASRQLSGNTIY
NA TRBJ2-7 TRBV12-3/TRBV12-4 ASSFMGVQY
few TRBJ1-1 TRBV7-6 ASSLGAAGGYTEAF
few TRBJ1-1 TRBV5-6 ASSLGGAEKAF
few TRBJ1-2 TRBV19 ASSIDLSLDRNGYT
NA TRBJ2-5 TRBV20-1 SAGRGTQY
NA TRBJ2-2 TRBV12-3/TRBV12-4 ANGYTYTGELF
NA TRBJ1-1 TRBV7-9 ACSDTEAF
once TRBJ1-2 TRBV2 ALGESLYGYT
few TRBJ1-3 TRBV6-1 ASSEAILKAGNTIY
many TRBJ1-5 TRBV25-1 ASQQGSNQPQH
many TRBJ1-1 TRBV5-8 ASSRPDVNTEAF
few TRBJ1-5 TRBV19 ASSISQRNSNQPQH
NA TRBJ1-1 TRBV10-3 AISESWTANTEAF
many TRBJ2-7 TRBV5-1 ASSQGQGSSYEQY
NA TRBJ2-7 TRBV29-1 SAILAGSSYEQY
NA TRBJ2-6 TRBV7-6 ASSLDDSGANVLT
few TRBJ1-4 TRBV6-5 ASSYSPGQRTEKLF
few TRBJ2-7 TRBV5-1 ASTERDNLDEQY
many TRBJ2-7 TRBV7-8 ASSRQGSEQY
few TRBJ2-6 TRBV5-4 ASSAPGQSSGANVLT
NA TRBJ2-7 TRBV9 ASSVGDGDEQY
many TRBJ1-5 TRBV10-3 AISETGGWEPQH